The T cell receptor beta chain described here comes from a study of a mutant IDH1 vaccine in newly diagnosed glioma. Across the study: Of treated patients, roughly 62% were men and roughly 40% women, averaging around 39 years. Earlier therapy was either radiotherapy, temozolomide, or both, and most got both. Scheduled at week 35, visit V12 preceded visit V13, held at week 47.

The germline gives CDR1 MGHRA, CDR2 YSYEKL. The CDR3 totals 14 residues. The V segment lost 4 bases and the J segment 8 bases; nucleotides outside the gene matches: 8. Sequencing used immunoSEQ multiplex PCR; TCRdb keeps in-frame clones, though not all of them. The data show around 50,000 clones, with around 85% seen just once and around 4.7% held by the top ten. Study-wide points: Most patients, approximately 93%, showed vaccine-induced immune responses.

With respect to this clone: Antigen specificity is unknown.

The sample's time point: week 47, end of study. Each dose delivered 300 ug of mutant IDH1 20-mer peptide subcutaneously with imiquimod. The sequence was collected from a woman younger than 45 with glioma. Some clones in this sample may be carry-over from other donors' samples. The source material was PBMCs, sampled from a glioma patient whose treatment included an IDH1 peptide vaccine. The rearrangement links TRBV4-1 to TRBJ2-1, with 7 bases matching TRBD2. The CDR3 spells CASSPRTSVDEQFF. The CDR3 bases are TGCGCCAGCAGCCCCCGAACTAGCGTCGATGAGCAGTTCTTC.